This T cell receptor beta chain was sequenced in a study of T cells after yellow fever vaccination. Researchers made TCR cDNA using 5'RACE template switching, and this step added a universal primer site and UMIs. MiXCR was run by TCRdb on the 5' RACE reads, yielding one entry per CDR3 protein. The sample holds roughly 520,000 distinct CDR3 sequences, 20% to 25% seen once. Germline V gene sequence: CDR1 MNHEY, CDR2 SMNVEV (reference sequence). V shed 5 bases, J shed 9 bases, and the junction held 6 bases outside the gene matches. This CDR3 has 13 amino acids. This clonotype showed up just a few times. The sequence was collected from a man younger than 35 who received the YFV17D yellow fever vaccine. The specimen was PBMCs, collected roughly 20 days after the first yellow fever vaccination. This chain uses TRBV27 with TRBJ2-1; TRBD2 agrees at 8 bases. As DNA, the CDR3 is TGTGCCAGCAGTCCGGGGGGGCCGGGTGAGCAGTTCTTC. This encodes CASSPGGPGEQFF.